The 20 T cell receptor beta chains given below trace back to one sample, sequenced in a study of human T cells and chemical hapten exposure. This sample's time point: patch test 1, 2 weeks after DPC sensitization. Treatment in this sample: therapeutic diphenylcyclopropenone sensitization with weekly scalp DPC. One entry per CDR3 protein results from TCRdb running MiXCR on the RACE reads. The sample shows some 180,000 distinct CDR3 sequences, 20% to 25% of them seen only once. The specimen was whole blood, collected in connection with sensitization to the hapten diphenylcyclopropenone (DPC). The receptors come from a woman between 50 and 59 years old with alopecia areata. Some clones in this sample may be carry-over from other donors' samples.

This clonotype was found a few times. The rearrangement uses TRBV27 and TRBJ1-2, with D perhaps matching TRBD1 (6 bases). This CDR3 is 13 amino acids long. V was clipped by 8 bases and J by 5 bases, with 15 bases between them. Per the germline V gene, CDR1 is MNHEY and CDR2 is SMNVEV (reference sequence). The CDR3 protein is CASAPTGLYGYTF. In DNA, the CDR3 is TGTGCCAGCGCCCCGACAGGTCTATATGGCTACACCTTC.

The chain combines TRBV2 with TRBJ1-1; TRBD1 aligns across 8 bases. Losses at the gene ends were 1 base for V and 0 bases for J; bases not matched to a gene: 1. This CDR3 is 15 amino acids long. CDR1 is SNHLY and CDR2 is FYNNEI in the germline V gene. Here the CDR3 DNA reads TGTGCCAGCAGTGAAGACAGGGGGATGAACACTGAAGCTTTCTTT. Encoded protein: CASSEDRGMNTEAFF. Variable domain in full (rest from reference TRBV2 and TRBJ1-1): EPEVTQTPSHQVTQMGQEVILRCVPISNHLYFYWYRQILGQKVEFLVSFYNNEISEKSEIFDDQFSVERPDGSNFTLKIRSTKLEDSAMYFCASSEDRGMNTEAFFGQGTRLTVV.

This clonotype showed up just a few times. The chain links TRBV20-1 to TRBJ1-1; tentatively, D is TRBD1 (6 bases). The CDR3 is 13 amino acids. The V end was cut by 6 bases, the J end by 4 bases, with 15 bases between. Germline V CDR1 and CDR2: DFQATT, SNEGSKA (reference sequence). The CDR3 nucleotides read TGCAGTGCAACCGGGACAATGAGCACTGAAGCTTTCTTT. Translating it yields CSATGTMSTEAFF.

Only a few counts were recorded for this clonotype. This chain uses TRBV20-1 with TRBJ2-2; TRBD2 matches at 12 bases. J lost 4 bases, V lost 2 bases, and 8 bases had no gene match. The CDR3 has 17 amino acids. Germline CDR1 DFQATT, CDR2 SNEGSKA (reference sequence). The CDR3 sequence: CSARLTSGRPGTGELFF. The CDR3 DNA reads as TGCAGTGCTAGACTGACTAGCGGGAGACCGGGCACCGGGGAGCTGTTTTTT.

This clonotype came up a few times. The chain joins TRBV20-1 to TRBJ2-3; D is undetermined. Germline CDR1 and CDR2: DFQATT and SNEGSKA (reference sequence). This CDR3 region has 11 residues. With 0 bases removed from V and 11 bases from J, the gap between germline ends came to 9 bases. The CDR3 loop reads CSARDAQMQYF. DNA of the CDR3: TGCAGTGCTAGAGACGCCCAGATGCAGTATTTT.

The chain recombines TRBV5-4 with TRBJ2-3, with TRBD2 identical over 11 bases. Germline V lookup: CDR1 SGHNT, CDR2 YYREEE (reference sequence). CDR3 length equals 15 residues. V lost 5 bases and J lost 2; bases outside the gene matches: 4. The CDR3 DNA is TGTGCCAGCAGTTTAGCGGGAGGGGCCACAGATACGCAGTATTTT. Its protein is CASSLAGGATDTQYF.

The chain joins TRBV20-1 to TRBJ1-3; 7 nucleotides align to TRBD1. V lost 6 bases, J lost 0 bases, and 8 bases stayed unmatched. Germline values: CDR1 DFQATT, CDR2 SNEGSKA (reference sequence). The CDR3 runs to 15 residues. CDR3 amino acids: CSASTGAYSGNTIYF. CDR3 sequence (DNA): TGCAGTGCATCCACAGGGGCCTACTCTGGAAACACCATATATTTT.

The rearrangement links TRBV29-1 to TRBJ1-3; 7 bases are shared with TRBD1. This CDR3 has 14 amino acids. V lost 7 bases to trimming and J lost 0 bases; unmatched junction nucleotides: 6. Per the germline V gene, CDR1 is SQVTM and CDR2 is ANQGSEA. CDR3 amino acids: CSASDRSSGNTIYF. CDR3 DNA: TGCAGCGCTTCGGACAGGAGCTCTGGAAACACCATATATTTT.

The V gene is TRBV20-1, the J gene TRBJ1-2, with D unclear. The germline V gene has CDR1 DFQATT and CDR2 SNEGSKA (reference sequence). The CDR3 loop spans 16 amino acids. V lost 0 bases, J lost 1 base, and 15 bases lay in between. CDR3 protein: CSARDRYGIYNYGYTF. The DNA for the CDR3 is TGCAGTGCTAGAGATCGTTACGGTATCTATAACTATGGCTACACCTTC.

The sample holds many counts of this clonotype. V is TRBV20-1 and J is TRBJ2-3; perhaps D is TRBD1 or TRBD2 (7 bases each). Per the germline V gene, CDR1 is DFQATT and CDR2 is SNEGSKA (reference sequence). V was shortened by 5 bases and J by 0 bases, with 12 bases between the two germline ends. This CDR3 has 14 residues. In DNA form, the CDR3 reads TGCAGTGCTCTCAGGGGGGGTAGCACAGATACGCAGTATTTT. Protein: CSALRGGSTDTQYF.

This clonotype appeared a few times. The V gene is TRBV7-2, the J gene TRBJ2-5; D may be TRBD2 (5 bases). Germline V gene data show CDR1 as SGHTA and CDR2 as FQGNSA. The CDR3 runs 13 residues. V was cut by 11 bases and J by 4 bases, with 17 bases left in between. CDR3 residues: CAVKRSGGETQYF. DNA of the CDR3: TGTGCCGTCAAGAGGAGCGGAGGAGAGACCCAGTACTTC. The variable domain in full, completed from reference TRBV7-2 and TRBJ2-5, reads GAGVSQSPSNKVTEKGKDVELRCDPISGHTALYWYRQSLGQGLEFLIYFQGNSAPDKSGLPSDRFSAERTGGSVSTLTIQRTQQEDSAVYLCAVKRSGGETQYFGPGTRLLVL.

This clonotype was picked up a small number of times. The chain is built from TRBV6-5 and TRBJ1-2, with a tentative D call TRBD1 (6 bases). The length of the CDR3 is 15 residues. Between the trimmed V and J ends, which lost 7 bases and 8 bases, there was a span of 23 bases. Looked up from germline, CDR1 is MNHEY and CDR2 is SVGAGI. Written as DNA, the CDR3 is TGTGCCAGCACCGACGGGCGGAGACAGGCGGGAGGCTACACCTTC. Its translation is CASTDGRRQAGGYTF.

This rearrangement joins TRBV20-1 to TRBJ2-1, with 10 bases that match TRBD2. V dropped 0 bases and J dropped 6; count of bases not matched to a gene: 11. Germline V gives CDR1 DFQATT, CDR2 SNEGSKA (reference sequence). The CDR3 contains 17 residues. CDR3 bases: TGCAGTGCTAGAGATTTACTAGCGGGATGGGGGAGCAATGAGCAGTTCTTC. It yields the protein CSARDLLAGWGSNEQFF.

The CDR3: CSARGMLAGDPDTQYF. CDR3 coding DNA: TGCAGTGCTAGAGGGATGCTTGCGGGAGACCCAGATACGCAGTATTTT. The gene calls are TRBV20-1 and TRBJ2-3, with 7 bases that match TRBD2. With 1 base clipped from V and 4 bases from J, the junction kept 11 bases outside the gene matches. CDR1 and CDR2 (germline): DFQATT, SNEGSKA (reference sequence). The CDR3 extends over 16 amino acids.

There are a few counts of this clonotype. This chain uses TRBV2 with TRBJ2-7; D is unresolved. Deletions cut 5 bases from V and 0 bases from J, with 11 bases between. The CDR3 covers 14 residues. Per germline, CDR1 SNHLY and CDR2 FYNNEI. The CDR3 sequence: CASSPYPSSYEQYF. DNA for the CDR3: TGTGCCAGCAGTCCCTACCCGAGCTCCTACGAGCAGTACTTC.

This clonotype was seen a handful of times. The chain employs TRBV9 and TRBJ1-1, with D hard to call. Deletions cut 0 bases from V and 4 bases from J, with 13 bases between. The germline gives CDR1 SGDLS, CDR2 YYNGEE. This CDR3 has 15 residues. Here the CDR3 DNA reads TGTGCCAGCAGCGTAGACGGGCGGGCCGGCACTGAAGCTTTCTTT. This codes for CASSVDGRAGTEAFF. The full variable domain, its missing parts supplied by reference TRBV9 and TRBJ1-1, is DSGVTQTPKHLITATGQRVTLRCSPRSGDLSVYWYQQSLDQGLQFLIQYYNGEERAKGNILERFSAQQFPDLHSELNLSSLELGDSALYFCASSVDGRAGTEAFFGQGTRLTVV.

V gene TRBV5-1 combines with J gene TRBJ2-3, with a tentative D call TRBD1 (6 bases). This CDR3 has 16 residues. V lost 0 bases to trimming and J lost 4 bases, with 15 bases between them. CDR1 and CDR2 from the germline V gene are SGHRS and YFSETQ. CDR3 nucleotide sequence: TGCGCCAGCAGCTTGGAACAGGGTCACCGGCCAGATACGCAGTATTTT. This codes for CASSLEQGHRPDTQYF.

The J gene is TRBJ1-5, the V gene TRBV20-1, with TRBD1 identical over 8 bases. The CDR3 contains 13 residues. V shed 4 bases, J shed 2 bases, and the junction held 1 base outside the gene matches. The V gene's germline CDR1 is DFQATT and CDR2 SNEGSKA (reference sequence). CDR3: CSATGGGNQPQHF. The CDR3 DNA reads TGCAGTGCTACAGGGGGCGGCAATCAGCCCCAGCATTTT.

This clonotype was found once. The rearrangement uses TRBV12-3 or TRBV12-4 and TRBJ1-2; perhaps TRBD1 as D (5 bases). Trimming left V 4 bases short and J 1 base short, with 13 bases between. The CDR3 is made up of 15 amino acids. CDR3 DNA: TGTGCCAGCAGTTCGGGGCCGAGACTTAACTATGGCTACACCTTC. This encodes CASSSGPRLNYGYTF.

With respect to this clonotype: A read error may produce the germline difference seen at one junction end. The gene calls are TRBV10-3 and TRBJ2-1, with TRBD2 matching over 12 bases. CDR1 is ENHRY, CDR2 SYGVKD, per germline. This CDR3 comprises 17 residues. The CDR3 protein is CVISGLAGGPSYNEQFF. DNA for the CDR3: TGTGTCATCAGTGGGCTAGCGGGAGGGCCCTCCTACAATGAGCAGTTCTTC.